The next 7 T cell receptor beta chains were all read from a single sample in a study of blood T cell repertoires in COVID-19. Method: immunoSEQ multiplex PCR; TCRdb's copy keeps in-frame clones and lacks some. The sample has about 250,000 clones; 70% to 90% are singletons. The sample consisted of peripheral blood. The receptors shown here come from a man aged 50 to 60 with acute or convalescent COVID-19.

The CDR3 DNA reads as TGTGCCATCAGTGAAGGGGCTACCCCCCTCCACTTT. Its protein is CAISEGATPLHF. The V gene is TRBV10-3, the J gene TRBJ1-6; D is possibly TRBD1 (5 bases). Trimming took 3 bases from V and 13 from J, leaving 10 bases between them. Germline CDR1 reads ENHRY; CDR2 reads SYGVKD. This CDR3 contains 12 residues.

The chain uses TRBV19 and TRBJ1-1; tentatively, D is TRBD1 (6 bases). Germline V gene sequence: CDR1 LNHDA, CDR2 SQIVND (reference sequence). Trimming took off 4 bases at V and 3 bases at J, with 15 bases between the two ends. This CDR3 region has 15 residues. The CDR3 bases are TGTGCCAGTAGTACGACGGCAGGGGCGGACACTGAAGCTTTCTTT. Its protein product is CASSTTAGADTEAFF.

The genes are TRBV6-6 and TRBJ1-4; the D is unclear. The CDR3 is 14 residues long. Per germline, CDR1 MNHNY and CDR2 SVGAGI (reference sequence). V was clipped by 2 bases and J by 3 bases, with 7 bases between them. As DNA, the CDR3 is TGTGCCAGCAGTTACGGGCAGGCTAATGAAAAACTGTTTTTT. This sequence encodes CASSYGQANEKLFF.

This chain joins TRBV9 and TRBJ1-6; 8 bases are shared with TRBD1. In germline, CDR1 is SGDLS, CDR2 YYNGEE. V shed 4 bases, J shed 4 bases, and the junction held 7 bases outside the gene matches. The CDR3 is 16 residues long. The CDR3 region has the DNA TGTGCCAGCAGCACGGCTACAGGGGGATATAATTCACCCCTCCACTTT. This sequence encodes CASSTATGGYNSPLHF.

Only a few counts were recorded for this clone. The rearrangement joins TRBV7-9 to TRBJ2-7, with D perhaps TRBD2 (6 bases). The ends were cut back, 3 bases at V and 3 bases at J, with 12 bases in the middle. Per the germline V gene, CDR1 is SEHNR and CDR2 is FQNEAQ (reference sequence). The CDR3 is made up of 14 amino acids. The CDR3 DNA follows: TGTGCCAGCAGCTTGCGGGGCCTGAACTACGAGCAGTACTTC. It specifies CASSLRGLNYEQYF.

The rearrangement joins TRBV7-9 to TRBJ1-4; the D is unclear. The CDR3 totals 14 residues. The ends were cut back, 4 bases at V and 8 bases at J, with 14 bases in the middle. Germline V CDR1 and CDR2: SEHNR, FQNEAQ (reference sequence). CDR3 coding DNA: TGTGCCAGCAGCTCGTCGACCTTAGCGGAAAAACTGTTTTTT. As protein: CASSSSTLAEKLFF. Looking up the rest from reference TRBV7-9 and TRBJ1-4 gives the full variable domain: DTGVSQNPRHKITKRGQNVTFRCDPISEHNRLYWYRQTLGQGPEFLTYFQNEAQLEKSRLLSDRFSAERPKGSFSTLEIQRTEQGDSAMYLCASSSSTLAEKLFFGSGTQLSVL.

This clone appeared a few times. The CDR3 DNA sequence: TGTGCCAGCAGCGTAGCTATGGGGACAGGAGAGGGCTACACCTTC. This sequence encodes CASSVAMGTGEGYTF. The chain has TRBV9 and TRBJ1-2, with TRBD1 identical over 8 bases. Germline V lookup: CDR1 SGDLS, CDR2 YYNGEE. This CDR3 spans 15 amino acids. Losses at the gene ends were 0 bases for V and 8 bases for J; bases not matched to a gene: 9.